This T cell receptor beta chain was identified in a study of technical replicates of blood from a few donors. The V gene end was trimmed by 7 bases and the J gene end by 6 bases; junction bases not matched to a gene: 11. The CDR3 runs 14 residues. Germline CDR1 MNHNS, CDR2 SASEGT. Some clones are missing from TCRdb's copy, which holds only in-frame ones; the method was immunoSEQ multiplex PCR. The sample contains around 70,000 clones, 93% of which appear only once. The chain uses TRBV6-1 and TRBJ2-7; 8 bases align to TRBD2. Sequencing input: T cells isolated from PBMCs. The sequence derives from a human donor in good health. The chain's CDR3 is CASTSGTRLGEQYF. CDR3 DNA sequence: TGTGCCAGCACTTCCGGGACTAGGCTCGGCGAGCAGTACTTC.